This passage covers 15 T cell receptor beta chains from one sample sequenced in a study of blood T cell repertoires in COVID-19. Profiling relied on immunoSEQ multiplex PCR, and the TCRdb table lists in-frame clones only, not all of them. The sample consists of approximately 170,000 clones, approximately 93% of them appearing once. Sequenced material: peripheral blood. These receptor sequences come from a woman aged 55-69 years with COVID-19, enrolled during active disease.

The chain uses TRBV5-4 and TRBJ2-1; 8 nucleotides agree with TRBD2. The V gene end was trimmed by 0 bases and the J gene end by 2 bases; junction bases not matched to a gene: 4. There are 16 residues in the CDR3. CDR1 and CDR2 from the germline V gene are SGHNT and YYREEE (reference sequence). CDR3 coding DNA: TGTGCCAGCAGCTTGGCCCGGCGGGGGGCCTACAATGAGCAGTTCTTC. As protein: CASSLARRGAYNEQFF.

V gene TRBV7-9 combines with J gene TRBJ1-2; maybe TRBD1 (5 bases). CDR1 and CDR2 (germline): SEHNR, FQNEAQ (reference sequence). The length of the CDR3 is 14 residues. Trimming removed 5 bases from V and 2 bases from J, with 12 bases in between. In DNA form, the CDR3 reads TGTGCCAGCAGCCCGACAGCTGCAAACTATGGCTACACCTTC. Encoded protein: CASSPTAANYGYTF.

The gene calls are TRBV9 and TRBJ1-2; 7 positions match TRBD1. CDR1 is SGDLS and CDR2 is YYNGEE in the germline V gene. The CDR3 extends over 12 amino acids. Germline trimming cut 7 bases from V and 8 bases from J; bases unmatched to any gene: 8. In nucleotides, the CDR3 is TGTGCCAGCGTGACAGGGCAAAGGGGCTACACCTTC. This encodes CASVTGQRGYTF.

In DNA, the CDR3 is TGTGCCAGCAGCGAGCCCGGGGGGGCCTTTACCGGGGAGCTGTTTTTT. Translated: CASSEPGGAFTGELFF. This chain connects TRBV7-8 to TRBJ2-2; TRBD2 agrees at 8 bases. This CDR3 comprises 16 residues. After removal of 5 bases from V and 5 bases from J, the junction contained 10 bases not matched to a gene. Germline V CDR1 and CDR2: SGHVS, FQNEAQ.

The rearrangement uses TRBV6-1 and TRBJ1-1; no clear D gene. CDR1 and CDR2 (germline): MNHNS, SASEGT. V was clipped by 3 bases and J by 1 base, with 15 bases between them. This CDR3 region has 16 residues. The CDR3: CASSDYLPEGNTEAFF. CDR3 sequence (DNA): TGTGCCAGCAGTGATTACTTGCCAGAGGGGAACACTGAAGCTTTCTTT.

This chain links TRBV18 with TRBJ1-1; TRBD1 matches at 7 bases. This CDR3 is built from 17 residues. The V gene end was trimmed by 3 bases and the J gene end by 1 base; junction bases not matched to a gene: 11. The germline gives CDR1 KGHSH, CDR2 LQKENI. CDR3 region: CASSPYLTDRKNTEAFF. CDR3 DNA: TGTGCCAGCTCACCGTATTTAACGGACAGGAAGAACACTGAAGCTTTCTTT.

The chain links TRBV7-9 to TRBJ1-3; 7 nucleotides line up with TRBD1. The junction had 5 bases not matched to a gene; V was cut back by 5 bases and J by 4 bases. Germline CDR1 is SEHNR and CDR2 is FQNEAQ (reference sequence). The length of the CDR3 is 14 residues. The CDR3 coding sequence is TGTGCCAGCAGCGCACAGGGGTTGGGAAACACCATATATTTT. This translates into CASSAQGLGNTIYF.

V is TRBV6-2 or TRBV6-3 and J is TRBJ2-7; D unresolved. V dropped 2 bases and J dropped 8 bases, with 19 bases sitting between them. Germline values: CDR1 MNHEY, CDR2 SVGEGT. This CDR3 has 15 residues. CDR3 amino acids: CASSYVSLLPTQQYF. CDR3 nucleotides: TGTGCCAGCAGTTACGTATCACTCCTCCCTACGCAGCAGTACTTC.

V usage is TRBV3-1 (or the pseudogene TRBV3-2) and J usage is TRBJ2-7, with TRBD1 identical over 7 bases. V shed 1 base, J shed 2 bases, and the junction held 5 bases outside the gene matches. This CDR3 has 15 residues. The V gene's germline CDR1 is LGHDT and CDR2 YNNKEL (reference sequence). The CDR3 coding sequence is TGTGCCAGCAGCCAAGTGGGACAGCAAACCTACGAGCAGTACTTC. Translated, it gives CASSQVGQQTYEQYF.

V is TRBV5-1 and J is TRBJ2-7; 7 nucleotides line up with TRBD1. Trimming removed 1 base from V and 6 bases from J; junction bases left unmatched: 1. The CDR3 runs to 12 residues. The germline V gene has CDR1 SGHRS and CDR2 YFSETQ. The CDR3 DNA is TGCGCCAGCAGCTTGAACAGGGGCGAGCAGTACTTC. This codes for CASSLNRGEQYF.

CDR3 sequence reads: CASSLGGWSYEQYF. The CDR3 bases are TGTGCCAGCAGTTTAGGAGGGTGGTCCTACGAGCAGTACTTC. V is TRBV6-5 and J is TRBJ2-7; D may be TRBD2 (6 bases). Germline CDR1 reads MNHEY; CDR2 reads SVGAGI. The ends were cut back, 4 bases at V and 1 base at J, with 11 bases in the middle. The length of the CDR3 is 14 residues.

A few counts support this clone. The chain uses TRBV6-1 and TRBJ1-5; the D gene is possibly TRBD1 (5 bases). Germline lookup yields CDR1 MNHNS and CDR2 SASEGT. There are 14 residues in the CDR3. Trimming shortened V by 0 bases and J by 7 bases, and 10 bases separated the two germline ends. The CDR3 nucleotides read TGTGCCAGCAGTGAAGCGGGGAGGGGCCAGCCCCAGCATTTT. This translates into CASSEAGRGQPQHF.

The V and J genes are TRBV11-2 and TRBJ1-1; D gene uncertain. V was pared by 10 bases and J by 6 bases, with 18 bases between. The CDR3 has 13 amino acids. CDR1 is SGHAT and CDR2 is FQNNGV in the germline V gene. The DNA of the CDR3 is TGTGCCACCTCAGGTTCCAAAACTCCTGAAGCTTTCTTT. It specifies CATSGSKTPEAFF.

CDR3 sequence (DNA): TGCGCCAGCAGCCTGGGACAGGGTGGGAGCGAGCAGTACTTC. Amino acid sequence: CASSLGQGGSEQYF. This chain links TRBV5-1 with TRBJ2-7, with TRBD1 matching over 9 bases. Germline CDR1 reads SGHRS; CDR2 reads YFSETQ. Germline trimming cut 4 bases from V and 6 bases from J; bases unmatched to any gene: 8. The CDR3 spans 14 residues.

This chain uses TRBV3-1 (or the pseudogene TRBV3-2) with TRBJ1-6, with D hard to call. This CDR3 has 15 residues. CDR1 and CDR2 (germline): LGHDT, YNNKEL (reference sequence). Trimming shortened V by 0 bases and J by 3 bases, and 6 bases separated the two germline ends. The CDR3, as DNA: TGTGCCAGCAGCCAAGATAGTGTCTATAATTCACCCCTCCACTTT. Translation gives CASSQDSVYNSPLHF.